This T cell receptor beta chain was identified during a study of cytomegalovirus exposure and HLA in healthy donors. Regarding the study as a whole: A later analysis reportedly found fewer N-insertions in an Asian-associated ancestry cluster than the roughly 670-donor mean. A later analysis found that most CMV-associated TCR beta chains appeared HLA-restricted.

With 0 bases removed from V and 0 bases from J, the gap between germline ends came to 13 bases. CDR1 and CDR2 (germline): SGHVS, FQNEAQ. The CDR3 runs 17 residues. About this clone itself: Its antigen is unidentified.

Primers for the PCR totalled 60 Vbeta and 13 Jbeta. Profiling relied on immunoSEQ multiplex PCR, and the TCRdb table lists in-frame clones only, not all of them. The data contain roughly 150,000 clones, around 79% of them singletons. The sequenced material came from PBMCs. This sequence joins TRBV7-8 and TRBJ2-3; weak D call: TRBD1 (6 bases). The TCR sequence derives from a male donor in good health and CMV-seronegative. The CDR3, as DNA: TGTGCCAGCAGCTTAGCGGTTTTGGGGGCTAGCACAGATACGCAGTATTTT. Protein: CASSLAVLGASTDTQYF.